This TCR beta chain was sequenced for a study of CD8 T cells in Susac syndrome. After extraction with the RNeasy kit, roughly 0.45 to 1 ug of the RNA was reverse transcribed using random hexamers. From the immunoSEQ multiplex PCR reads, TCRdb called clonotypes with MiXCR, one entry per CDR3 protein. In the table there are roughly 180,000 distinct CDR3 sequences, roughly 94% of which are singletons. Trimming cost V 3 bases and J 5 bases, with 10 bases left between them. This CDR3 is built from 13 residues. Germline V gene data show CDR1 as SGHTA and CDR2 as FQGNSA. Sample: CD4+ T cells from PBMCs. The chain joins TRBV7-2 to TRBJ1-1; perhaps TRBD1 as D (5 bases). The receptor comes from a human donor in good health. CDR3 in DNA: TGTGCCAGCAGCTTTCAGGGCGGGACTGAAGCTTTCTTT. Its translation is CASSFQGGTEAFF. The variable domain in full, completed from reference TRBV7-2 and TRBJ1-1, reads GAGVSQSPSNKVTEKGKDVELRCDPISGHTALYWYRQSLGQGLEFLIYFQGNSAPDKSGLPSDRFSAERTGGSVSTLTIQRTQQEDSAVYLCASSFQGGTEAFFGQGTRLTVV.